This T cell receptor (beta chain) emerged from a study of T cell repertoires in cytomegalovirus infection. Notes on the study in general: Cumulative frequency of public TCR beta families picked out carriers of CMV plus the relevant HLA.

MiXCR was run by TCRdb on the reads, yielding one entry per CDR3 protein. The repertoire has 80,000 to 130,000 distinct CDR3 sequences, about a quarter of them found once; the top ten carry about two fifths. This CDR3 contains 16 residues. Losses at the gene ends were 3 bases for V and 5 bases for J; bases not matched to a gene: 11. This clonotype was found many times. Its cognate antigen is unknown. The sample was CD8+ T cells from PBMCs. The TCR sequence derives from a human donor in good health (CMV status not recorded). Some clones in this sample may be carry-over from other donors' samples. The chain has TRBV12-3 or TRBV12-4 and TRBJ2-7; 9 bases line up with TRBD1. The CDR3 DNA follows: TGTGCCAGCAGTTTCCCTCTCGACAGGGGGTTACACGAGCAGTACTTC. Protein sequence: CASSFPLDRGLHEQYF.